This T cell receptor (beta chain) emerged from a study of cytomegalovirus exposure and HLA in healthy donors. Assay used: immunoSEQ multiplex PCR; TCRdb lists only in-frame clones, some missing. The sample records over 90,000 clones, about 95% being singletons. This clone was detected only once. Its antigen is not known. General study results and limits: First-cohort TCR clusters were later found to tend to co-occur in the 120 validation repertoires. The majority of TCR sequences were rare, yet some public TCRs appeared in many donors. Through in vitro validation, three CMV-associated chains were shown to be specific for CMV antigens.

The receptor was derived from a woman between 18 and 30 years old in good health and CMV-seronegative. Sequencing used PBMCs.

The CDR3 loop is CASSSPYSAGGELFF. For the CDR3, the DNA is TGTGCCAGCAGCTCACCTTATAGTGCGGGCGGGGAGCTGTTTTTT. V and J are TRBV9 and TRBJ2-2; D is perhaps TRBD2 (5 bases). Germline lookup yields CDR1 SGDLS and CDR2 YYNGEE. V was pared by 4 bases and J by 7 bases, with 17 bases between. This CDR3 is 15 amino acids long.